This T cell receptor (beta chain) stems from a study of vaccination and CD4 T cells after COVID-19. Study details: Investigators took post-vaccine samples a median roughly 72 days after dose two, within a range of 14 to 241. Cells were stimulated with overlapping spike peptide pools from SARS-CoV-2, HCoV-NL63, HCoV-OC43 and HCoV-229E.

The Oncomine TCR Beta short-read assay was applied to DNA of cultured CD4+ T cells. TCRdb analysed the PCR reads with MiXCR anew, one entry per CDR3 protein. The top ten hold 30% of the sample, which has approximately 12,000 distinct CDR3 sequences, about 50% seen once. Germline CDR1 MNHEY, CDR2 SVGAGI. V lost 0 bases and J lost 4, with 7 bases in between. CDR3 length: 14 residues. This clonotype was seen a handful of times. Antigen: not known. Treatment defined: 10-day PBMC culture with coronavirus spike peptide pools or control peptides (ViraFEST assay). Under the ViraFEST approach, antigen-specific T cells were expanded with peptide pools and TCRs subsequently sequenced. Days 3 and 7 were when half the medium was replaced with fresh IL-2 medium.

Sequenced input: CD4+ T cells from blood, cultured in vitro. The TCR was taken from a human donor who had recovered from COVID-19. V gene TRBV6-5 combines with J gene TRBJ1-5; tentative D call: TRBD1 (6 bases). The CDR3 coding sequence is TGTGCCAGCAGTTACTCACAGGGAAATCAGCCCCAGCATTTT. It specifies CASSYSQGNQPQHF.